This T cell receptor beta chain was recovered during a study of blood T cell repertoires in COVID-19. Data came from immunoSEQ multiplex PCR; TCRdb stores just in-frame clones and leaves some out. Here the sample spans some 300,000 clones, 90% to 95% being singletons. As regards this clone: This specimen includes other DNA sequences encoding the same CDR3.

V dropped 2 bases and J dropped 3 bases, with 2 bases sitting between them. The CDR3 has 11 residues. Germline CDR1 and CDR2: MDHEN and SYDVKM. The rearrangement uses TRBV28 and TRBJ2-7, with D hard to call. The clonotype comes from a woman in her twenties or thirties who had been exposed to COVID-19. The sample was PBMCs or T cells enriched from blood (not recorded which). DNA of the CDR3: TGTGCCAGCAGTTTACTCTACGAGCAGTACTTC. Protein product: CASSLLYEQYF.